This T cell receptor beta chain is drawn from a study of blood T cell repertoires in COVID-19 (TCRdb year 2020). The study in broad terms: The collaborator samples originated in the United States, Italy and Spain and spanned the acute and convalescent phases of COVID-19. The material from the prospective study consisted of cDNA or gDNA derived from T cells, B-cell-depleted T cells, or PBMCs. The dataset comprised deeply sampled blood TCRbeta repertoires from subjects exposed to, actively infected with, or recovered from COVID-19. A freely available public database, intended as a resource for researchers studying the immune response to SARS-CoV-2, is where the repertoires were released. Samples were obtained from the ongoing ImmuneRACE study (first 160 participants) and from some 1,200 subjects provided by 6 global collaborators. Sample metadata almost always included a de-identified subject ID, COVID-19 status, age in years and sex. HLA class I and class II types, where available, came from metadata supplied by the sample provider rather than from assay-based typing.

Comment on this clone: Its cognate antigen has yet to be identified. Base quality data are lacking; no much larger clone is found one base away.

Findings and caveats that apply to the study as a whole: The quantity of clinical and demographic metadata differed by source and by participant and was supplied without curation.

TCRbeta CDR3 regions were amplified from genomic DNA using the immunoSEQ Assay, a bias-controlled multiplex PCR. On the study's bioinformatics: The number of nucleated cells in each sample was estimated from the amplification of reference gene primers within the assay. To quantify the absolute abundance of each unique TCRbeta CDR3 rearrangement, sequence reads were collapsed and filtered. For each sample, productive Simpson clonality was calculated as the square root of Simpson's diversity index over productive rearrangements. What TCRdb holds here is the immuneACCESS table cut down to in-frame rearrangements. Part of the clones is not present; checked against another copy, under half of the missing clones reflect an unresolved V gene, and the others are unexplained. D and trimming were read from the DNA, whereas the V and J calls and clone size are those reported in that table. The sample has over 15,000 clones on record, just under 90% of them singletons. The leading ten clones occupy over 8.5% of the sample.

Whole blood was collected in K2EDTA tubes by collaborating institutions according to the institutions' own protocols. For TCRbeta analysis, collaborators shipped samples as frozen whole blood, isolated PBMCs, or DNA extracted from either of those sample types. Counted from cysteine to phenylalanine, this CDR3 has 15 amino acids. Kept here is only the CDR3 DNA, which spans 45 bases and is read in frame from base 1. V is trimmed back by 4 bases and J by 5 bases, and the junction contains 5 bases that no gene match accounts for. Via the germline V gene, CDR1 is SGHAT and CDR2 FQNNGV. The source is a human donor in a cohort sampled during active COVID-19. In this chain, TRBV11-2 is recombined with TRBJ2-1; TRBD2 matches 10 bases in the middle. Specimen: peripheral blood. The nucleotide sequence reads TGTGCCAGCAGCTATCTAGCGGGAGTAGACAATGAGCAGTTCTTC. It encodes CASSYLAGVDNEQFF.